This T cell receptor beta chain stems from a study of cytomegalovirus exposure and HLA in healthy donors. V lost 8 bases, J lost 7 bases, and 12 bases lay in between. The V gene's germline CDR1 is SEHNR and CDR2 FQNEAQ (reference sequence). This CDR3 comprises 12 residues. The primer mix had 60 Vbeta and 13 Jbeta primers. This table comes from immunoSEQ multiplex PCR, and its TCRdb copy is limited to in-frame clones, with some not included. This table holds 150,000 to 200,000 clones, about 77% found once. The TCR originated in a male donor in good health and CMV-seropositive. This rearrangement joins TRBV7-9 to TRBJ2-1; a weak D match, TRBD1 (6 bases). The sample taken for sequencing was PBMCs. The CDR3 is CASYDTGNEQFF. The CDR3 nucleotides are TGTGCCAGCTATGATACAGGGAATGAGCAGTTCTTC. The full variable domain, rest sourced from reference TRBV7-9 and TRBJ2-1, is DTGVSQNPRHKITKRGQNVTFRCDPISEHNRLYWYRQTLGQGPEFLTYFQNEAQLEKSRLLSDRFSAERPKGSFSTLEIQRTEQGDSAMYLCASYDTGNEQFFGPGTRLTVL.